One sample yielded the 21 T cell receptor beta chains listed below, sequenced in a study of blood T cell repertoires in COVID-19. Only in-frame clones appear in the TCRdb table, and some are missing; sequencing was by immunoSEQ multiplex PCR. The table records 65,000 to 95,000 clones, roughly 80% of them present only once. Material: peripheral blood. All receptors derive from a man aged 80 or over with active or convalescent COVID-19.

This chain connects TRBV5-1 to TRBJ1-4; 10 bases match TRBD1. Germline CDR1 reads SGHRS; CDR2 reads YFSETQ. This CDR3 contains 14 residues. V was clipped by 4 bases and J by 7 bases; unmatched bases: 4. CDR3 residues: CASSIGQGGEKLFF. CDR3 DNA: TGCGCCAGCAGCATAGGACAGGGGGGTGAAAAACTGTTTTTT. The full variable domain, completed using reference TRBV5-1 and TRBJ1-4, is KAGVTQTPRYLIKTRGQQVTLSCSPISGHRSVSWYQQTPGQGLQFLFEYFSETQRNKGNFPGRFSGRQFSNSRSEMNVSTLELGDSALYLCASSIGQGGEKLFFGSGTQLSVL.

The chain joins TRBV3-1 (or the pseudogene TRBV3-2) to TRBJ2-5; D perhaps matches TRBD1 (5 bases). This CDR3 has 14 residues. V shed 2 bases and J shed 4 bases, with 11 bases lying between them. Germline CDR1 is LGHDT and CDR2 is YNNKEL (reference sequence). The CDR3 DNA sequence: TGTGCCAGCAGCCAAAGTCAGGGATCAGAGACCCAGTACTTC. Its translation: CASSQSQGSETQYF.

The chain joins TRBV30 to TRBJ1-6; D is uncertain. Trimming removed 3 bases at V and 9 bases at J, with 18 bases between. Germline CDR1 is GTSNPN and CDR2 is SVGIG (reference sequence). This CDR3 spans 15 amino acids. CDR3 amino acids: CAWSTWIGGSSPLHF. CDR3 bases: TGTGCCTGGAGCACCTGGATTGGAGGGAGTTCACCCCTCCACTTT.

This chain connects TRBV10-2 to TRBJ2-5, with 12 bases identical to TRBD2. Germline V gene lookup returns CDR1 WSHSY and CDR2 SAAADI. The junction had 12 bases not matched to a gene; V was cut back by 6 bases and J by 1 base. The CDR3 has 18 residues. The CDR3 DNA reads TGCGCCAGCAGCAAAGCTAGCGGGGGGGCCCCCGGCCAAGAGACCCAGTACTTC. Protein sequence: CASSKASGGAPGQETQYF.

V gene TRBV20-1 combines with J gene TRBJ2-2; TRBD2 aligns across 14 bases. V gave up 3 bases and J gave up 7 bases; unmatched junction bases: 7. There are 16 residues in the CDR3. Per the germline V gene, CDR1 is DFQATT and CDR2 is SNEGSKA (reference sequence). The CDR3 reads CSASPSTSGRGGELFF. The CDR3 DNA follows: TGCAGTGCTAGTCCCTCGACTAGCGGGAGGGGCGGGGAGCTGTTTTTT.

V and J are TRBV29-1 and TRBJ2-4, with 9 nucleotides matching TRBD1. CDR3 length equals 14 residues. J was trimmed by 1 base and V by 7 bases; bases with no gene match: 5. The germline V gene has CDR1 SQVTM and CDR2 ANQGSEA. CDR3 coding DNA: TGCAGCGGGACAGGGGTCGGGGCCAAAAACATTCAGTACTTC. The encoded protein is CSGTGVGAKNIQYF.

The V gene is TRBV7-2, the J gene TRBJ1-1; D call uncertain. Between the trimmed V and J ends, which lost 5 bases and 3 bases, there was a span of 10 bases. The CDR3 length is 13 residues. CDR1 and CDR2 (germline): SGHTA, FQGNSA. For the CDR3, the DNA is TGTGCCAGCAGCCAGGTCTCTTACACTGAAGCTTTCTTT. Encoded protein: CASSQVSYTEAFF.

The gene calls are TRBV6-5 and TRBJ2-1, with 13 bases lining up with TRBD2. The trim removed 6 bases at V and 6 bases at J, leaving 5 bases unmatched. Germline V gene data show CDR1 as MNHEY and CDR2 as SVGAGI. The CDR3 totals 15 residues. The DNA of the CDR3 is TGTGCCAGCAGGCTACTAGCGGGGGGGCCCAATGAGCAGTTCTTC. This gives the protein CASRLLAGGPNEQFF.

The V call is TRBV6-1, the J call TRBJ1-2, with 8 positions matching TRBD1. Unmatched junction bases numbered 4, after V lost 3 bases and J lost 4 bases. Germline V lookup: CDR1 MNHNS, CDR2 SASEGT. This CDR3 contains 14 residues. CDR3 DNA: TGTGCCAGCAGTGACAGGGGGCATGGCTATGGCTACACCTTC. Translated, it gives CASSDRGHGYGYTF.

The gene calls are TRBV10-3 and TRBJ2-7; D gene unclear. This CDR3 has 13 amino acids. Germline V gene data show CDR1 as ENHRY and CDR2 as SYGVKD. The V gene lost 4 bases and the J gene lost 2 bases, with 9 bases spanning the gap. This CDR3 is CAISAERTYEQYV. The DNA of the CDR3 is TGTGCCATCAGTGCTGAGCGAACCTACGAGCAGTACGTC.

The rearrangement links TRBV5-1 to TRBJ1-2; 9 bases map to TRBD1. The CDR3 loop spans 14 amino acids. V was clipped by 0 bases and J by 4 bases; unmatched bases: 1. The germline V gene encodes CDR1 SGHRS and CDR2 YFSETQ. The CDR3 coding sequence is TGCGCCAGCAGCTTGGACAGGGGGCCCTATGGCTACACCTTC. Amino acids: CASSLDRGPYGYTF. Together with reference TRBV5-1 and TRBJ1-2, the CDR3 gives the full variable domain: KAGVTQTPRYLIKTRGQQVTLSCSPISGHRSVSWYQQTPGQGLQFLFEYFSETQRNKGNFPGRFSGRQFSNSRSEMNVSTLELGDSALYLCASSLDRGPYGYTFGSGTRLTVV.

The chain employs TRBV9 and TRBJ2-3, with TRBD2 matching over 14 bases. The CDR3 is made up of 17 amino acids. V trimming: 0 bases; J trimming: 5 bases; junction bases outside the gene matches: 5. The germline V gene has CDR1 SGDLS and CDR2 YYNGEE. The DNA for the CDR3 is TGTGCCAGCAGCGTAGGGGGACTAGCGGGAGCAGGAGATACGCAGTATTTT. Protein product: CASSVGGLAGAGDTQYF.

The chain has TRBV29-1 and TRBJ1-2; no firm D call. Trimming left V 5 bases short and J 8 bases short, with 15 bases between. CDR3 length: 12 amino acids. The germline gives CDR1 SQVTM, CDR2 ANQGSEA. CDR3 in amino acids: CSVLRQDWGYTF. DNA for the CDR3: TGCAGCGTTCTACGGCAGGATTGGGGCTACACCTTC.

The count of this clone is one. This chain joins TRBV7-9 and TRBJ1-1, with a weak D call TRBD1 (5 bases). V dropped 3 bases and J dropped 0 bases, with 8 bases sitting between them. The germline V gene encodes CDR1 SEHNR and CDR2 FQNEAQ (reference sequence). The CDR3 is 14 residues long. CDR3 coding DNA: TGTGCCAGCAGCTTGACAGATCTGAACACTGAAGCTTTCTTT. Amino acids: CASSLTDLNTEAFF.

The chain carries TRBV2 and TRBJ2-6; 8 bases map to TRBD1. This CDR3 is 15 amino acids long. Trimming at V came to 6 bases and at J to 3 bases, leaving 4 bases not matched to a gene. The germline gives CDR1 SNHLY, CDR2 FYNNEI. CDR3 sequence (DNA): TGTGCCAGCAGCAGGGGGCCGGGTGGGGCCAACGTCCTGACTTTC. It yields the protein CASSRGPGGANVLTF.

V is TRBV5-1 and J is TRBJ2-1, with 11 bases that match TRBD1. The ends lost 4 bases at V and 0 bases at J; junction bases unmatched: 15. The CDR3 sequence is 20 residues long. CDR1 is SGHRS and CDR2 is YFSETQ in the germline V gene. CDR3 in DNA: TGCGCCAGCAGCCTCGGACAGGGGGCGGGCCCCGAGAGCTCCTACAATGAGCAGTTCTTC. Its protein product is CASSLGQGAGPESSYNEQFF.

The chain recombines TRBV11-2 with TRBJ2-1; tentatively, D is TRBD1 (6 bases). Per the germline V gene, CDR1 is SGHAT and CDR2 is FQNNGV. The CDR3 sequence is 18 residues long. V was clipped by 5 bases and J by 0 bases, with 20 bases between them. The CDR3 coding sequence is TGTGCCAGCAGCGCAGAGGGGGTACGGAGACACTCCTACAATGAGCAGTTCTTC. Translation: CASSAEGVRRHSYNEQFF.

This chain uses TRBV19 with TRBJ2-1; D ambiguous. Germline V gene lookup returns CDR1 LNHDA and CDR2 SQIVND (reference sequence). V shed 4 bases and J shed 6 bases, with 19 bases lying between them. The length of the CDR3 is 16 residues. The DNA for the CDR3 is TGTGCCAGTAGTACGCAACGGAGCCCCCGAGGCAATGAGCAGTTCTTC. It codes for CASSTQRSPRGNEQFF.

This chain joins TRBV10-2 and TRBJ1-1; 7 nucleotides agree with TRBD1. Trimming at V came to 0 bases and at J to 5 bases, leaving 3 bases not matched to a gene. This CDR3 is 14 amino acids long. Per the germline V gene, CDR1 is WSHSY and CDR2 is SAAADI. DNA for the CDR3: TGCGCCAGCAGTGAGTCGCCGGGACAGACTGAAGCTTTCTTT. This encodes CASSESPGQTEAFF.

J is TRBJ1-2 and V is TRBV29-1; D might be TRBD1 (5 bases). The CDR3 length is 17 residues. The germline gives CDR1 SQVTM, CDR2 ANQGSEA. Trimming removed 0 bases from V and 4 bases from J, with 21 bases in between. The chain's CDR3 is CSVEDLVGALSFYGYTF. In DNA form, the CDR3 reads TGCAGCGTTGAAGATCTGGTAGGGGCACTCTCCTTCTATGGCTACACCTTC.

This clone was seen a handful of times. The V call is TRBV28, the J call TRBJ1-2; D might be TRBD1 (5 bases). This CDR3 comprises 14 residues. V was pared by 8 bases and J by 7 bases, with 20 bases between. Germline assignment: CDR1 MDHEN and CDR2 SYDVKM. The CDR3 DNA is TGTGCCAGCTTTAGGTCCCCAGGGACTATTGGCTACACCTTC. Protein product: CASFRSPGTIGYTF.